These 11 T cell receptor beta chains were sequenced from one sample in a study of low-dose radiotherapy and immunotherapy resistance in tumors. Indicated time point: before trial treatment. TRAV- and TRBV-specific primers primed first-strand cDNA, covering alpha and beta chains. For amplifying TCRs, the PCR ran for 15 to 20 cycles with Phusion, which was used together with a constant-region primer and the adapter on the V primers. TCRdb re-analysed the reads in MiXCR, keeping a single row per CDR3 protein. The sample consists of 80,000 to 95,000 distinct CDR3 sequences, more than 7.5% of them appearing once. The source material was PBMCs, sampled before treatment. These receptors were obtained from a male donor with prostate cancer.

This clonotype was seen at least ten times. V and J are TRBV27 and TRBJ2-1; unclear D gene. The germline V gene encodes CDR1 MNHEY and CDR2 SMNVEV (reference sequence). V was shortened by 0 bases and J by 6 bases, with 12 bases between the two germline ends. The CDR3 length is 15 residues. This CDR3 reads CASSLSRSLFNEQFF. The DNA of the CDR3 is TGTGCCAGCAGTTTATCCCGCTCCCTTTTCAATGAGCAGTTCTTC.

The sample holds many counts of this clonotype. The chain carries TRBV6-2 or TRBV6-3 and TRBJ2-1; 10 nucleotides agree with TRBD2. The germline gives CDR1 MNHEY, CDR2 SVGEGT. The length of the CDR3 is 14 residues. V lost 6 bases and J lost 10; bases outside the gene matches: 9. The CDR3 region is CASRQSGRDREQFF. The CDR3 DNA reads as TGTGCCAGCAGGCAGAGCGGGAGGGATCGGGAGCAGTTCTTC.

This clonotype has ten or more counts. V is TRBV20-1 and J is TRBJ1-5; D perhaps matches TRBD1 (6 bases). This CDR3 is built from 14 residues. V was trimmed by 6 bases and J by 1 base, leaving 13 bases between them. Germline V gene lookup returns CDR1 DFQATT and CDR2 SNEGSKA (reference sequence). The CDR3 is CSAITGMSNQPQHF. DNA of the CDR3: TGCAGTGCCATCACAGGGATGAGCAATCAGCCCCAGCATTTT.

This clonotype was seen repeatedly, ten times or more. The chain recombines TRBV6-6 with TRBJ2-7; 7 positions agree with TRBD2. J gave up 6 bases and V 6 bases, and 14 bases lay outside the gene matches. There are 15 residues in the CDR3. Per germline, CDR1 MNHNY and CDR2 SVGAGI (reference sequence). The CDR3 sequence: CASRPSRAGVAEQYF. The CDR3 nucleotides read TGTGCCAGCAGACCCTCCAGGGCGGGAGTCGCCGAGCAGTACTTC.

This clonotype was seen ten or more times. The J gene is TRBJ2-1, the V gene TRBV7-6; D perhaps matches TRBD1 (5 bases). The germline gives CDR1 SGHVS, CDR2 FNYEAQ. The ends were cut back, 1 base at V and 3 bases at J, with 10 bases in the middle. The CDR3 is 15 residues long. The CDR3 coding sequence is TGTGCCAGCAGCTTAGGGGCAGGGTACTACAATGAGCAGTTCTTC. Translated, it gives CASSLGAGYYNEQFF. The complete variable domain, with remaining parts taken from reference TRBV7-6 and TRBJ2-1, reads GAGVSQSPRYKVTKRGQDVALRCDPISGHVSLYWYRQALGQGPEFLTYFNYEAQQDKSGLPNDRFSAERPEGSISTLTIQRTEQRDSAMYRCASSLGAGYYNEQFFGPGTRLTVL.

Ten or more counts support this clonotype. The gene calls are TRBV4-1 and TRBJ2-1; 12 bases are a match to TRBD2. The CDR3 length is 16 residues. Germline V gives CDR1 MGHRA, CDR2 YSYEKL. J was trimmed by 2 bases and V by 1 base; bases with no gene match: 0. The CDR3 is CASSQGTSGTYNEQFF. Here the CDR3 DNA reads TGCGCCAGCAGCCAAGGGACTAGCGGGACCTACAATGAGCAGTTCTTC.

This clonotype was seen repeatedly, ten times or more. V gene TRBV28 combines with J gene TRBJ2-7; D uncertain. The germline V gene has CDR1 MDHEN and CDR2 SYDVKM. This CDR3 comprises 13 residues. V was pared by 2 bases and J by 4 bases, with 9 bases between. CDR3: CASSLGIPYEQYF. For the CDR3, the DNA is TGTGCCAGCAGTTTAGGGATCCCGTACGAGCAGTACTTC.

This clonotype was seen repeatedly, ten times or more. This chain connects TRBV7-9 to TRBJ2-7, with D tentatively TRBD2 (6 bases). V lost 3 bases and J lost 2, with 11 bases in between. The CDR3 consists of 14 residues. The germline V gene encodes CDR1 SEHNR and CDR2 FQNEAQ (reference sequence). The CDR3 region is CASSLAGRAYEQYF. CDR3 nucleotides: TGTGCCAGCAGCTTGGCGGGGCGGGCCTACGAGCAGTACTTC.

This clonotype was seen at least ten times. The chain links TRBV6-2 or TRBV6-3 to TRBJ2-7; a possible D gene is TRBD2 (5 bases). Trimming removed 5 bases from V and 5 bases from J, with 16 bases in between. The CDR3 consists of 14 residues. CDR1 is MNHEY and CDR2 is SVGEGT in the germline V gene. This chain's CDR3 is CASSTWVFGNEQYF. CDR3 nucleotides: TGTGCCAGCAGTACCTGGGTTTTCGGGAACGAGCAGTACTTC.

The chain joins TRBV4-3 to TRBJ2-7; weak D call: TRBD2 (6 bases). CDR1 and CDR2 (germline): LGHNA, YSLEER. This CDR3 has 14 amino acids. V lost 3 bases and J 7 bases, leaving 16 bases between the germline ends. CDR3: CASSQLGGNREQYF. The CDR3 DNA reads TGCGCCAGCAGCCAGCTGGGGGGTAATAGGGAGCAGTACTTC.

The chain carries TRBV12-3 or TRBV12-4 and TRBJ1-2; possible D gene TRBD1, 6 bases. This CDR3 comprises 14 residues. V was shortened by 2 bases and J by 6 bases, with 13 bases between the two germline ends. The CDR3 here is CASSLRGARDGYTF. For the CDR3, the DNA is TGTGCCAGCAGTTTACGGGGGGCTCGGGATGGCTACACCTTC.